This entry lists 13 T cell receptor beta chains sequenced from one sample in a study of metastatic and nonmetastatic thyroid tumors. Every patient was untreated before thyroid surgery. TCRdb called clones again from the PCR reads with MiXCR. In the table there are approximately 4,100 clones, 35% to 45% of which are singletons. Material for sequencing was adjacent normal tissue. Receptors originate from a male donor with papillary thyroid cancer or a benign thyroid nodule (not recorded which). Some clones in this sample may be carry-over from other donors' samples.

The rearrangement uses TRBV11-1 and TRBJ2-2, with D possibly being TRBD1 (5 bases). Per germline, CDR1 SGHAT and CDR2 FQDESV (reference sequence). Trimming cost V 5 bases and J 5 bases, with 18 bases left between them. The CDR3 totals 16 residues. This chain's CDR3 is CASSLSGRVDTGELFF. In DNA form, the CDR3 reads TGTGCCAGCAGCCTCTCGGGCAGGGTGGATACCGGGGAGCTGTTTTTT.

This clone was counted between two and nine times. The genes are TRBV28 and TRBJ1-2; TRBD1 might be the D (5 bases). This CDR3 region has 15 residues. Germline CDR1 reads MDHEN; CDR2 reads SYDVKM. Deletions cut 3 bases from V and 0 bases from J, with 11 bases between. The CDR3 region is CASSFLDISNYGYTF. CDR3 coding DNA: TGTGCCAGCAGTTTTTTGGACATCTCTAACTATGGCTACACCTTC.

As regards this clone: Germline is not matched at one junction end, which may reflect a read error. Other DNA sequences in the same sample also yield this CDR3. The chain combines TRBV28 with TRBJ2-3; no clear D. The length of the CDR3 is 13 residues. Germline-derived CDR1 and CDR2 are MDHEN and SYDVKM. CDR3 in DNA: TGCGCCAGCAGTTTACCTAGTAGGGATACGCAGTATTTT. This sequence encodes CASSLPSRDTQYF.

The chain has TRBV6-2 or TRBV6-3 and TRBJ2-2, with 9 bases matching TRBD1. This CDR3 has 15 amino acids. V lost 7 bases to trimming and J lost 1 base; unmatched junction nucleotides: 4. The V gene's germline CDR1 is MNHEY and CDR2 SVGEGT. In nucleotides, the CDR3 is TGTGCCAGCACCGGACAGGGGAGGAACACCGGGGAGCTGTTTTTT. Translating it yields CASTGQGRNTGELFF.

By share, this clone ranks as large. The chain uses TRBV5-1 and TRBJ2-7, with TRBD2 matching 9 bases. The CDR3 is 18 amino acids. Trimming took 1 base from V and 3 from J; bases not matched to a gene: 14. Germline CDR1 is SGHRS and CDR2 is YFSETQ. CDR3 sequence reads: CASSLTSARSGGNYEQYF. CDR3 nucleotides: TGCGCCAGCAGCTTGACCTCGGCTAGGAGCGGGGGGAACTACGAGCAGTACTTC.

This chain links TRBV7-6 with TRBJ2-7; 12 bases align to TRBD2. This CDR3 is 16 amino acids long. With 1 base clipped from V and 2 bases from J, the junction kept 3 bases outside the gene matches. Germline-derived CDR1 and CDR2 are SGHVS and FNYEAQ. DNA for the CDR3: TGTGCCAGCAGCTTAGAACTAGCGGGAGGCACCTACGAGCAGTACTTC. This translates into CASSLELAGGTYEQYF.

This clone came up a few times. The chain has TRBV12-3 or TRBV12-4 and TRBJ2-7, with 10 bases fitting TRBD2. The CDR3 covers 14 residues. V trimming: 6 bases; J trimming: 6 bases; junction bases outside the gene matches: 8. CDR3 nucleotide sequence: TGTGCCAGCAGCCCTCTAGCGGGAGCACGCGAGCAGTACTTC. It yields the protein CASSPLAGAREQYF.

This clone was seen a few times. V gene TRBV27 combines with J gene TRBJ2-2; D is perhaps TRBD1 (6 bases). The CDR3 contains 14 residues. CDR1 is MNHEY and CDR2 is SMNVEV in the germline V gene (reference sequence). V was trimmed by 4 bases and J by 1 base, leaving 7 bases between them. The CDR3 region is CASSSGQNTGELFF. The CDR3 nucleotides are TGTGCCAGCAGTTCGGGACAGAACACCGGGGAGCTGTTTTTT.

By share, this clone counts as large (0.1 to 1%). The rearrangement links TRBV6-2 or TRBV6-3 to TRBJ1-1, with D possibly TRBD1 on 5 matching bases. CDR3 length: 12 residues. Trimming stripped 1 base from V and 10 bases from J, with 10 bases between. Germline V lookup: CDR1 MNHEY, CDR2 SVGEGT. CDR3 sequence (DNA): TGTGCCAGCAGTTACTGGGGGTCGAGAGCTTTCTTT. Protein: CASSYWGSRAFF.

This clone was counted between two and nine times. A much bigger clone sits one base away, suggesting this may be a read error. The chain is built from TRBV6-1 and TRBJ1-2; D remains unclear. Germline-derived CDR1 and CDR2 are MNHNS and SASEGT. CDR3 length: 15 amino acids. The CDR3 DNA is TGTGCCGGCAGAGACCATGGGCAACGCGGATATGGCTACACCTTC. Residues: CAGRDHGQRGYGYTF.

This clone was detected only a few times. J is TRBJ2-7 and V is TRBV19; D is perhaps TRBD1 or TRBD2 (5 bases each). Germline V lookup: CDR1 LNHDA, CDR2 SQIVND (reference sequence). The CDR3 has 13 amino acids. V was cut by 6 bases and J by 6 bases, with 15 bases left in between. The DNA for the CDR3 is TGTGCCAGTAGCCCGGGACGCCACGGCGAGCAGTACTTC. It translates to CASSPGRHGEQYF.

This clone is categorized as large. The chain couples TRBV27 to TRBJ2-5; 7 bases are shared with TRBD2. CDR1 and CDR2 (germline): MNHEY, SMNVEV (reference sequence). The CDR3 consists of 15 residues. The J segment lost 5 bases and the V segment lost 6 bases, leaving 12 bases of the junction unmatched. CDR3 sequence (DNA): TGTGCCAGCAGGGGGGGGACTCACCAAGGGGAGACCCAGTACTTC. Translating it yields CASRGGTHQGETQYF.

This chain joins TRBV20-1 and TRBJ2-1; tentative D call: TRBD2 (6 bases). Germline lookup yields CDR1 DFQATT and CDR2 SNEGSKA (reference sequence). The length of the CDR3 is 15 residues. V was clipped by 0 bases and J by 5 bases, with 14 bases between them. CDR3 nucleotides: TGCAGTGCTAGAGAAGCGACTAGATCCCACAATGAGCAGTTCTTC. Translated: CSAREATRSHNEQFF.